The 28 T cell receptor beta chains listed next were all sequenced from one sample in a study of OX40 agonist ivuxolimab in advanced cancers. Library method: the immunoSEQ multiplex PCR assay. The table was pulled from immuneACCESS by TCRdb, which kept in-frame rearrangements only. Such tables lose some clones; where checked, under half of the loss comes from unresolved V genes, and the rest has no known cause. The sample table shows some 85,000 clones, and around 87% are seen once. The leading ten clones occupy 0.24% of the sample. The input for sequencing was CD4+ or CD8+ T cells sorted from blood, taken in a trial of the OX40 agonist ivuxolimab. These receptors were obtained from an adult with an advanced solid tumor such as melanoma, head and neck, liver or kidney cancer.

The J gene is TRBJ2-5, the V gene TRBV7-9, with D tentatively TRBD2 (7 bases). Germline-derived CDR1 and CDR2 are SEHNR and FQNEAQ (reference sequence). This CDR3 is built from 16 residues. V gave up 1 base and J gave up 2 bases, with 14 bases separating them. CDR3 amino acids: CASSLEVGGQQETQYF. The CDR3 nucleotides read TGTGCCAGCAGCTTAGAAGTGGGGGGGCAGCAAGAGACCCAGTACTTC. The full variable domain, with the rest looked up from reference TRBV7-9 and TRBJ2-5, is DTGVSQNPRHKITKRGQNVTFRCDPISEHNRLYWYRQTLGQGPEFLTYFQNEAQLEKSRLLSDRFSAERPKGSFSTLEIQRTEQGDSAMYLCASSLEVGGQQETQYFGPGTRLLVL.

The chain is built from TRBV11-1 and TRBJ2-1; a possible D gene is TRBD1 (6 bases). Germline assignment: CDR1 SGHAT and CDR2 FQDESV (reference sequence). The CDR3 has 15 residues. Trimming pared 3 bases from V and 1 base from J, leaving 10 bases between. The CDR3 spells CASSFGQGSYNEQFF. As DNA, the CDR3 is TGTGCCAGCAGCTTCGGGCAGGGGTCCTACAATGAGCAGTTCTTC.

V is TRBV7-8 and J is TRBJ2-3; 7 bases are a match to TRBD2. The trim removed 4 bases at V and 2 bases at J, leaving 15 bases unmatched. Germline V gene data show CDR1 as SGHVS and CDR2 as FQNEAQ. CDR3 length: 18 residues. CDR3 residues: CASSSPPGGAGNTDTQYF. For the CDR3, the DNA is TGTGCCAGCAGCTCTCCCCCCGGGGGAGCGGGAAACACAGATACGCAGTATTTT.

The gene calls are TRBV21-1 and TRBJ1-3; whether TRBD1, the table's D call, matches the DNA was not checked. TRBV21-1 is marked as a pseudogene. The CDR3 extends over 18 amino acids. CDR3 amino acids: CARLQTQGAPFSGNTIYF. The CDR3 DNA sequence: TGTGCCAGACTGCAAACTCAGGGGGCTCCCTTCTCTGGAAACACCATATATTTT.

This chain links TRBV9 with TRBJ1-2; D is uncertain. CDR1 is SGDLS and CDR2 is YYNGEE in the germline V gene. V was pared by 0 bases and J by 2 bases, with 8 bases between. The CDR3 has 14 amino acids. CDR3 sequence: CASSVVEQNYGYTF. CDR3 nucleotide sequence: TGTGCCAGCAGCGTAGTTGAACAGAACTATGGCTACACCTTC.

The chain joins TRBV5-1 to TRBJ2-1, with TRBD2 identical over 9 bases. Germline V lookup: CDR1 SGHRS, CDR2 YFSETQ. The CDR3 is 17 amino acids. V gave up 4 bases and J gave up 0 bases; unmatched junction bases: 8. CDR3 DNA sequence: TGCGCCAGCAGCCGCGGCGTTAGCGGGAGCTCCTACAATGAGCAGTTCTTC. This codes for CASSRGVSGSSYNEQFF.

V gene TRBV5-1 combines with J gene TRBJ2-7; TRBD1 matches at 11 bases. Per germline, CDR1 SGHRS and CDR2 YFSETQ. The CDR3 is 14 residues long. After removal of 5 bases from V and 3 bases from J, the junction contained 4 bases not matched to a gene. The CDR3 sequence is CASSRTGGNYEQYF. DNA of the CDR3: TGCGCCAGCAGTCGGACAGGGGGCAACTACGAGCAGTACTTC. Filled out from reference TRBV5-1 and TRBJ2-7, the complete variable domain reads KAGVTQTPRYLIKTRGQQVTLSCSPISGHRSVSWYQQTPGQGLQFLFEYFSETQRNKGNFPGRFSGRQFSNSRSEMNVSTLELGDSALYLCASSRTGGNYEQYFGPGTRLTVT.

The chain links TRBV19 to TRBJ2-3, with TRBD2 matching over 8 bases. The germline CDR1 and CDR2 sequences are LNHDA and SQIVND (reference sequence). Germline trimming cut 7 bases from V and 1 base from J; bases unmatched to any gene: 7. The CDR3 spans 15 residues. CDR3 in amino acids: CASTDMRGGTDTQYF. The CDR3 DNA follows: TGTGCCAGTACCGACATGCGGGGGGGCACAGATACGCAGTATTTT. The complete variable domain, with remaining parts taken from reference TRBV19 and TRBJ2-3, reads DGGITQSPKYLFRKEGQNVTLSCEQNLNHDAMYWYRQDPGQGLRLIYYSQIVNDFQKGDIAEGYSVSREKKESFPLTVTSAQKNPTAFYLCASTDMRGGTDTQYFGPGTRLTVL.

The chain carries TRBV11-2 and TRBJ2-1; D not resolved. CDR3 length: 14 residues. Per germline, CDR1 SGHAT and CDR2 FQNNGV. V was cut by 1 base and J by 8 bases, with 12 bases left in between. The chain's CDR3 is CASSLASLVHEQFF. As DNA, the CDR3 is TGTGCCAGCAGCTTAGCCTCGCTAGTCCATGAGCAGTTCTTC. The full variable domain, with the rest looked up from reference TRBV11-2 and TRBJ2-1, is EAGVAQSPRYKIIEKRQSVAFWCNPISGHATLYWYQQILGQGPKLLIQFQNNGVVDDSQLPKDRFSAERLKGVDSTLKIQPAKLEDSAVYLCASSLASLVHEQFFGPGTRLTVL.

The V call is TRBV18, the J call TRBJ2-3, with TRBD2 matching over 7 bases. CDR3 length: 17 residues. Germline lookup yields CDR1 KGHSH and CDR2 LQKENI. V shed 0 bases and J 4 bases; nucleotides not matched to a gene: 10. The DNA for the CDR3 is TGTGCCAGCTCACCACCGCGCGGCCAGGCGGGGGCAGATACGCAGTATTTT. Encoded protein: CASSPPRGQAGADTQYF.

The chain couples TRBV27 to TRBJ2-1; 9 bases line up with TRBD2. The ends lost 5 bases at V and 7 bases at J; junction bases unmatched: 9. Germline V CDR1 and CDR2: MNHEY, SMNVEV (reference sequence). The CDR3 is made up of 15 amino acids. The CDR3 loop is CASSQIAGAGNEQFF. Here the CDR3 DNA reads TGTGCCAGCAGTCAGATAGCGGGAGCCGGGAATGAGCAGTTCTTC.

This chain joins TRBV4-1 and TRBJ1-3; the D gene is possibly TRBD1 (5 bases). The CDR3 loop spans 17 amino acids. CDR1 MGHRA and CDR2 YSYEKL come from the germline V gene. Trimming left V 0 bases short and J 0 bases short, with 12 bases between. The CDR3 spells CASSQDPSGGSGNTIYF. In DNA form, the CDR3 reads TGCGCCAGCAGCCAAGATCCGAGCGGGGGCTCTGGAAACACCATATATTTT.

This chain connects TRBV7-9 to TRBJ2-3; no firm D call. V lost 5 bases to trimming and J lost 6 bases, with 15 bases between them. This CDR3 region has 14 residues. Germline lookup yields CDR1 SEHNR and CDR2 FQNEAQ (reference sequence). CDR3 DNA sequence: TGTGCCAGCAGCCTAATGAGTGTGAGTGATACGCAGTATTTT. Translation: CASSLMSVSDTQYF.

This chain connects TRBV6-1 to TRBJ1-6; weak D call: TRBD1 (6 bases). Germline-derived CDR1 and CDR2 are MNHNS and SASEGT. This CDR3 region has 17 residues. Deletions cut 2 bases from V and 3 bases from J, with 14 bases between. The CDR3 here is CASSEQQGNGYNSPLHF. Here the CDR3 DNA reads TGTGCCAGCAGTGAACAACAGGGTAACGGCTATAATTCACCCCTCCACTTT.

The genes are TRBV6-4 and TRBJ2-3; no reliable D call. V gave up 3 bases and J gave up 1 base, with 8 bases separating them. Germline values: CDR1 MRHNA, CDR2 SNTAGT. The CDR3 spans 14 residues. The CDR3, as DNA: TGTGCCAGCAGTGAATCCGGACGCACAGATACGCAGTATTTT. It translates to CASSESGRTDTQYF.

The chain combines TRBV4-1 with TRBJ1-5, with TRBD1 matching 7 bases. The CDR3 sequence is 13 residues long. Germline V lookup: CDR1 MGHRA, CDR2 YSYEKL. Trimming removed 5 bases from V and 15 bases from J; junction bases left unmatched: 13. For the CDR3, the DNA is TGCGCCAGCAGCTACGACCGGGACAGTCTTCGGCATTTT. Amino acids: CASSYDRDSLRHF.

The V call is TRBV6-5, the J call TRBJ1-1, with D possibly being TRBD1 (5 bases). Per the germline V gene, CDR1 is MNHEY and CDR2 is SVGAGI. This CDR3 has 15 amino acids. The V gene lost 8 bases and the J gene lost 5 bases, with 21 bases spanning the gap. The CDR3 coding sequence is TGTGCCAGCCGCCCCCGGGGCAGTCGGAATACTGAAGCTTTCTTT. Protein: CASRPRGSRNTEAFF.

The chain recombines TRBV7-2 with TRBJ1-2; D is possibly TRBD1 (6 bases). The CDR3 runs to 16 residues. V lost 5 bases and J lost 4, with 20 bases in between. Germline-derived CDR1 and CDR2 are SGHTA and FQGNSA. Written as DNA, the CDR3 is TGTGCCAGCAGCCGAGGGGGTCGGGGGGCTATCTATGGCTACACCTTC. Protein product: CASSRGGRGAIYGYTF.

This clone was picked up a small number of times. The CDR3 DNA sequence: TGTGCCAGCTCACCCGGGGCTGGTGTGGCAGATACGCAGTATTTT. Translation gives CASSPGAGVADTQYF. The chain joins TRBV18 to TRBJ2-3; D tentatively fits TRBD1 or TRBD2 (5 bases each). Per the germline V gene, CDR1 is KGHSH and CDR2 is LQKENI. This CDR3 spans 15 amino acids. The germline V and J ends were trimmed by 3 bases and 4 bases, with 14 bases remaining between them.

This clone came up once. The rearrangement links TRBV28 to TRBJ2-7; D is uncertain. The germline V gene encodes CDR1 MDHEN and CDR2 SYDVKM. The CDR3 length is 15 residues. V was clipped by 4 bases and J by 3 bases, with 16 bases between them. The CDR3 DNA reads TGTGCCAGCAGTTCCCGGGCCCAGGCGATCTACGAGCAGTACTTC. The encoded protein is CASSSRAQAIYEQYF.

This clone was picked up one time. The gene calls are TRBV7-2 and TRBJ2-3; possible D gene TRBD1, 6 bases. CDR1 is SGHTA and CDR2 is FQGNSA in the germline V gene. V was shortened by 4 bases and J by 1 base, with 15 bases between the two germline ends. The CDR3 covers 16 residues. DNA of the CDR3: TGTGCCAGCAGCTATTCCAGGGGTCGGGGCACAGATACGCAGTATTTT. Its protein is CASSYSRGRGTDTQYF.

The count of this clone is one. This CDR3 is CASSETSGSDTQYF. The CDR3 DNA sequence: TGTGCCAGCAGTGAGACCTCGGGTTCAGATACGCAGTATTTT. This sequence joins TRBV25-1 and TRBJ2-3; D not resolved. The CDR3 contains 14 residues. From germline, CDR1 is MGHDK and CDR2 SYGVNS. Trimming stripped 3 bases from V and 4 bases from J, with 11 bases between.

Note on this clone: At one end, the junction sequence differs from germline, possibly due to a read error. J is TRBJ1-4 and V is TRBV5-1; D unclear. Germline assignment: CDR1 SGHRS and CDR2 YFSETQ. The CDR3 contains 17 residues. CDR3 coding DNA: TGCGCCAGCAGCTTGGCCGGTCCTCCTATTCCCTCGGAAAGACTGTTTTTT. Translating gives CASSLAGPPIPSERLFF.

The chain employs TRBV5-6 and TRBJ2-6; 9 positions match TRBD1. V lost 4 bases to trimming and J lost 4 bases; unmatched junction nucleotides: 9. Germline assignment: CDR1 SGHDT and CDR2 YYEEEE. The CDR3 extends over 17 amino acids. This CDR3 reads CASSLLQGATGANVLTF. CDR3 coding DNA: TGTGCCAGCAGCCTTCTACAGGGGGCCACCGGGGCCAACGTCCTGACTTTC. The full variable domain, with the rest looked up from reference TRBV5-6 and TRBJ2-6, is DAGVTQSPTHLIKTRGQQVTLRCSPKSGHDTVSWYQQALGQGPQFIFQYYEEEERQRGNFPDRFSGHQFPNYSSELNVNALLLGDSALYLCASSLLQGATGANVLTFGAGSRLTVL.

Comment on this clone: An end of the junction does not agree with germline; a read error may underlie this. The rearrangement uses TRBV6-5 and TRBJ2-7; D is undetermined. Germline CDR1 MNHEY, CDR2 SVGAGI. This CDR3 is 14 amino acids long. The CDR3 spells CASSYSDGSYEQYF. In DNA, the CDR3 is TGTGCCAGCAGTTACTCGGACGGCTCCTATGAGCAGTACTTC.

This clone turned up a few times. The rearrangement joins TRBV29-1 to TRBJ2-3; D is unresolved. V lost 1 base and J lost 5, with 10 bases in between. The CDR3 contains 13 residues. The germline V gene encodes CDR1 SQVTM and CDR2 ANQGSEA. CDR3 sequence reads: CSVEGLGRDTQYF. CDR3 bases: TGCAGCGTTGAAGGTCTCGGTAGAGATACGCAGTATTTT.

J is TRBJ2-7 and V is TRBV2; TRBD2 might be the D (6 bases). With 6 bases removed from V and 6 bases from J, the gap between germline ends came to 15 bases. In germline, CDR1 is SNHLY, CDR2 FYNNEI. The CDR3 has 13 residues. CDR3 protein: CASRAGPGGEQYF. The CDR3 DNA follows: TGTGCCAGCAGGGCGGGGCCCGGTGGCGAGCAGTACTTC.

The V gene is TRBV7-9, the J gene TRBJ2-3, with 8 bases lining up with TRBD1. The CDR3 consists of 16 residues. The V and J ends lost 1 base and 1 base, in that order; junction bases with no gene match: 4. Germline V gene sequence: CDR1 SEHNR, CDR2 FQNEAQ (reference sequence). In nucleotides, the CDR3 is TGTGCCAGCAGCTTAGATCAGGGACAGGGCACAGATACGCAGTATTTT. It codes for CASSLDQGQGTDTQYF.